The source of this T cell receptor beta chain is a study of PD-L1 blockade in urothelial cancer. Study background: Males with urothelial cancer arising in the bladder constituted most of the 29 patients. Overall study findings and caveats: When pretreatment blood TCR clonality was below the median, it predicted better survival.

Concerning this clone: Its antigen remains unidentified.

The assay was immunoSEQ multiplex PCR, and TCRdb's table has in-frame clones only and misses some. The table has 30,000 to 40,000 clones, about nine tenths seen once. Between 1 and 8 samples, pretreatment and on-treatment, were given by each patient. This CDR3 has 14 amino acids. The V and J ends lost 5 bases and 7 bases respectively, with 15 bases between them. Germline V CDR1 and CDR2: SGHRS, YFSETQ. This chain uses TRBV5-1 with TRBJ2-2; D gene uncertain. The receptor was derived from a man in his 70s with urothelial cancer. The sample in question was PBMCs, obtained around atezolizumab (anti-PD-L1) treatment. CDR3 sequence: CASRSPVSSGELFF. The CDR3 DNA sequence: TGCGCCAGCAGAAGTCCGGTCTCAAGCGGGGAGCTGTTTTTT. Looking up the rest from reference TRBV5-1 and TRBJ2-2 gives the full variable domain: KAGVTQTPRYLIKTRGQQVTLSCSPISGHRSVSWYQQTPGQGLQFLFEYFSETQRNKGNFPGRFSGRQFSNSRSEMNVSTLELGDSALYLCASRSPVSSGELFFGEGSRLTVL.